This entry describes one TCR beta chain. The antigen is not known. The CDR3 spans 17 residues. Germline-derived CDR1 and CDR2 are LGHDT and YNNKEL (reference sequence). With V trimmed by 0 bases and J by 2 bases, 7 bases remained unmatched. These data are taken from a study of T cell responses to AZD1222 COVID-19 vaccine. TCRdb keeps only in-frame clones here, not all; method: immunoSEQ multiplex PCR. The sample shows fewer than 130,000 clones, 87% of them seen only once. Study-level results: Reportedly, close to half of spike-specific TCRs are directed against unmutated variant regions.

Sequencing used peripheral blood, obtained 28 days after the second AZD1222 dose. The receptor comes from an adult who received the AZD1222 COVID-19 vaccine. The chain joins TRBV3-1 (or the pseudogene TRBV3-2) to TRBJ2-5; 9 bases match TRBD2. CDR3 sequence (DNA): TGTGCCAGCAGCCAAGAAAGTAGCGGGAGATGGCAAGAGACCCAGTACTTC. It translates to CASSQESSGRWQETQYF.